This entry describes one TCR beta chain. Its antigen is unknown. No base-level quality is on record; no much larger clone is a single base apart. TCRbeta CDR3 regions were amplified from genomic DNA using the immunoSEQ Assay, a bias-controlled multiplex PCR. For the original study's pipeline: The number of nucleated cells in each sample was estimated by amplification of reference gene primers within the assay. To quantify the absolute abundance of each unique TCRbeta CDR3 rearrangement, sequence reads were collapsed and filtered. For each sample, productive Simpson clonality was calculated as the square root of Simpson's diversity index over productive rearrangements. The clones in this table, taken by TCRdb from immuneACCESS, are in-frame only. Not every clone is retained; where verified, under half of the shortfall comes from an unresolved V gene, and the cause of the rest is unknown. The V and J calls and clone size were taken over from that table, and D and trimming were inferred from the DNA. This sample comprises around 37,000 clones, 75% to 95% of them detected only once. Of the sample, 4.5% to 7% is held by the ten largest clones.

The junction shows trimming of 2 bases on V and 0 bases on J, plus 11 bases between the germline ends. CDR1 and CDR2 were assigned from the germline V gene as KGHSH and LQKENI. Including cysteine and phenylalanine, the CDR3 has 16 amino acids. Just the 48-base CDR3 DNA is kept, in frame starting at base 1. This record comes from a study of blood T cell repertoires in COVID-19 (dated by TCRdb to the early 2020s). Context from the whole study: Samples covering the acute and convalescent phases of COVID-19 were provided by collaborators in the United States, Italy and Spain. Where available, HLA class I and class II types were obtained from metadata supplied by the sample provider rather than from assay-based typing. The prospective study material was composed of cDNA or gDNA derived from T cells, B-cell-depleted T cells, or PBMCs. Deeply sampled blood TCRbeta repertoires from subjects exposed to, actively infected with, or recovered from COVID-19 were included in the dataset. The samples were drawn from two sources: the first 160 participants of the ongoing ImmuneRACE study, and 1,000 to 1,500 subjects contributed by 6 global collaborators. A freely available public database, intended as a resource for researchers studying the immune response to SARS-CoV-2, is where the repertoires were released. Nearly every sample came with metadata listing a de-identified subject ID, COVID-19 status, age in years and sex.

Each collaborating institution followed its own protocols to collect whole blood in K2EDTA tubes. For TCRbeta analysis, collaborators shipped samples in one of three forms: frozen whole blood, isolated PBMCs, or DNA extracted from either of those sample types. Study-wide conclusions, independent of this receptor: Clinical and demographic metadata were provided uncurated, with the amount varying by source and participant.

The source of this sequence is a woman older than 75 with acute or convalescent COVID-19. Input material: peripheral blood. The chain uses TRBV18 and TRBJ1-3; the D gene is unclear. The encoded CDR3 is CASSPVPGYSGNTIYF. The sequence in DNA is TGTGCCAGCTCACCAGTCCCCGGGTACTCTGGAAACACCATATATTTT.